This T cell receptor (beta chain) was captured by sequencing in a study of T cell changes during pregnancy in multiple sclerosis. With 6 bases removed from V and 4 bases from J, the gap between germline ends came to 16 bases. The germline CDR1 and CDR2 sequences are SGHTA and FQGNSA. CDR3 size: 15 residues. Clones were read by immunoSEQ multiplex PCR, and TCRdb kept only the in-frame ones, dropping some. Of approximately 130,000 clones listed, about 96% are singletons. This clonotype was sampled from a female donor with multiple sclerosis, enrolled in a pregnancy study. The V gene is TRBV7-2, the J gene TRBJ2-1, with D maybe TRBD2 (6 bases). This specimen was peripheral blood, taken after pregnancy. CDR3 amino acids: CASSYPGTRYNEQFF. CDR3 nucleotides: TGTGCCAGCAGTTACCCCGGGACTCGGTACAATGAGCAGTTCTTC. Supplemented by reference TRBV7-2 and TRBJ2-1, the full variable domain reads GAGVSQSPSNKVTEKGKDVELRCDPISGHTALYWYRQSLGQGLEFLIYFQGNSAPDKSGLPSDRFSAERTGGSVSTLTIQRTQQEDSAVYLCASSYPGTRYNEQFFGPGTRLTVL.